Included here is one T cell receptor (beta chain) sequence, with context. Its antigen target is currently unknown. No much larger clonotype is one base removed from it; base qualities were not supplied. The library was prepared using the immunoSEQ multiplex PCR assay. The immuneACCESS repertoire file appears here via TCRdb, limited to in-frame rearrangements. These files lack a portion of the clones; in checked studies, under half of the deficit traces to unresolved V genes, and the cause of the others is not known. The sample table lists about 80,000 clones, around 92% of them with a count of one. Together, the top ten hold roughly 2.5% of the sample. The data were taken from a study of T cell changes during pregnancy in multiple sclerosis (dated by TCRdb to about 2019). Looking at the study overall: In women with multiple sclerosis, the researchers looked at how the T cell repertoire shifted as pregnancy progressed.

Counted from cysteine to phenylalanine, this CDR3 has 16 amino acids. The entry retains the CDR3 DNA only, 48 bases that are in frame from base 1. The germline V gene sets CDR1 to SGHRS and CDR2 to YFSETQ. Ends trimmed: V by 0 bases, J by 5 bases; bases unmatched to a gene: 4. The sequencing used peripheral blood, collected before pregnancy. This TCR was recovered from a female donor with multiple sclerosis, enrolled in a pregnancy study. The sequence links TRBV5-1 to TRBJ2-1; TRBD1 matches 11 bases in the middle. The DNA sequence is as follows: TGCGCCAGCAGCTTGGTAGGGGACAGGGGGGACAATGAGCAGTTCTTC. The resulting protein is CASSLVGDRGDNEQFF.